This T cell receptor (beta chain) was sequenced during a study of blood T cell repertoires in COVID-19 (dated by TCRdb to about 2020). About the investigation overall: The collaborator samples originated in the United States, Italy and Spain and spanned the acute and convalescent phases of COVID-19. The repertoires were made available in a free public database intended to serve as a resource for research on the immune response to SARS-CoV-2. Where HLA class I and class II types were available, the types were taken from metadata supplied by the sample provider, not from assay-based typing. The material from the prospective study consisted of cDNA or gDNA derived from T cells, B-cell-depleted T cells, or PBMCs. Deeply sampled blood TCRbeta repertoires from subjects exposed to, actively infected with, or recovered from COVID-19 were included in the dataset. Samples were obtained from the ongoing ImmuneRACE study (first 160 participants) and from 1,254 subjects provided by 6 global collaborators. Sample metadata almost always included a de-identified subject ID, COVID-19 status, age in years and sex. The paper's findings and limits, for the study overall: Clinical and demographic metadata were provided uncurated, with the amount varying by source and participant.

Collaborating institutions collected whole blood in K2EDTA tubes following their own protocols. For TCRbeta analysis, collaborators shipped samples as frozen whole blood, isolated PBMCs, or DNA extracted from either of those sample types. Concerning this clone: This receptor's antigen is unknown. There are no base qualities to consult, and no much larger clone falls within one base.

Trimming removed 1 base from V and 6 bases from J; the gene matches leave 5 bases unexplained. Taken from the germline V gene, the CDR1 and CDR2 loops are SGHVS and FQNEAQ. Taken from cysteine to phenylalanine, the CDR3 has 15 residues. Only the CDR3 portion is preserved as DNA: 45 bases, with reading frame beginning at the first base. TCRbeta CDR3 regions were amplified from genomic DNA by means of the immunoSEQ Assay, a bias-controlled multiplex PCR. Regarding the original processing steps: Nucleated cell counts per sample were estimated from amplification of reference gene primers within the assay. To quantify the absolute abundance of each unique TCRbeta CDR3 rearrangement, sequence reads were collapsed and filtered. For each sample, productive Simpson clonality was calculated by taking the square root of Simpson's diversity index across productive rearrangements. The immuneACCESS repertoire file appears here via TCRdb, limited to in-frame rearrangements. These files lack a portion of the clones; in checked studies, under half of the deficit traces to unresolved V genes, and the cause of the others is not known. The V and J calls and clone size are taken from that table; D and trimming were inferred from the DNA. The sample table shows roughly 200,000 clones, and about nine tenths are seen once. The biggest ten clones account for about 6% of the sample.

Recombination connected TRBV7-8 to TRBJ1-5, with 8 bases matching TRBD1. Sequences were obtained from peripheral blood. This clonotype originated in an older man with acute or convalescent COVID-19. The bases read TGTGCCAGCAGCTTAGGGGCAGGGGGCTTTCAGCCCCAGCATTTT. Its coded protein is CASSLGAGGFQPQHF.